This TCR beta chain was observed in a study of cytomegalovirus exposure and HLA in healthy donors. With regard to this clone: Antigen: not known.

The CDR3 loop spans 15 amino acids. V gave up 5 bases and J gave up 1 base, with 15 bases separating them. CDR1 and CDR2 from the germline V gene are SGHVS and FQNEAQ. Nominally healthy donors were sampled, though unrecorded immune exposures were likely. PCR was performed using 60 Vbeta and 13 Jbeta primers. Only in-frame clones appear in the TCRdb table, and some are missing; sequencing was by immunoSEQ multiplex PCR. Of some 130,000 clones listed, over 60% are singletons. Study conclusions and caveats: In vitro work confirmed that three CMV-associated chains recognize CMV antigens.

Source material: PBMCs. The J gene is TRBJ2-7, the V gene TRBV7-8; the D gene is possibly TRBD1 (6 bases). The origin of this receptor is a man aged 25-45 years in good health and CMV-seronegative. CDR3 sequence: CASSPGTLRSYEQYF. CDR3 in DNA: TGTGCCAGCAGCCCAGGGACACTCAGATCCTACGAGCAGTACTTC.